Below, 9 T cell receptor beta chains from the same sample are listed, as sequenced in a study of blood T cell repertoires in COVID-19. The repertoire was sequenced with immunoSEQ multiplex PCR; TCRdb's copy has only in-frame clones and lacks some. Of approximately 180,000 clones in the sample, around 90% were seen once. Material for sequencing was peripheral blood. The receptors were gathered from a man aged 35-49 years with active or convalescent COVID-19.

CDR3 region: CASSIRWNYGYTF. CDR3 DNA: TGTGCCAGCAGCATACGGTGGAACTATGGCTACACCTTC. The V and J genes are TRBV27 and TRBJ1-2; D gene uncertain. The germline CDR1 and CDR2 sequences are MNHEY and SMNVEV (reference sequence). The length of the CDR3 is 13 residues. V was clipped by 6 bases and J by 2 bases, with 10 bases between them.

CDR3 residues: CASGSGRGSGNTIYF. The CDR3 coding sequence is TGTGCCAGCGGGTCGGGGAGGGGCTCTGGAAACACCATATATTTT. J is TRBJ1-3 and V is TRBV6-5, with a weak D call TRBD1 (5 bases). The CDR3 consists of 15 residues. Germline V lookup: CDR1 MNHEY, CDR2 SVGAGI. Trimming removed 8 bases from V and 0 bases from J, with 14 bases in between.

V and J are TRBV6-5 and TRBJ1-1, with TRBD1 matching over 7 bases. Losses at the gene ends were 7 bases for V and 4 bases for J; bases not matched to a gene: 9. From germline, CDR1 is MNHEY and CDR2 SVGAGI. This CDR3 is built from 14 residues. The CDR3 loop is CASTPSTGFTEAFF. The CDR3 DNA sequence: TGTGCCAGCACCCCCTCGACAGGGTTCACTGAAGCTTTCTTT.

This chain's CDR3 is CASKYTGLAGTDTQYF. The CDR3 DNA follows: TGTGCCAGTAAATATACGGGACTAGCGGGAACCGATACGCAGTATTTT. The V call is TRBV19, the J call TRBJ2-3; 13 bases align to TRBD2. In germline, CDR1 is LNHDA, CDR2 SQIVND (reference sequence). This CDR3 region has 16 residues. J gave up 6 bases and V 7 bases, and 10 bases lay outside the gene matches.

The rearrangement joins TRBV21-1 to TRBJ2-5; the D segment call TRBD2 is taken from the table without a DNA check. TRBV21-1 is labeled a pseudogene. The CDR3 contains 14 residues. In DNA form, the CDR3 reads TGTGCCAGCAGCAAATTGAGAGGAAAAGAGACCCAGTACTTC. Its translation: CASSKLRGKETQYF.

The chain carries TRBV28 and TRBJ1-1; a weak D match, TRBD1 (5 bases). The germline V and J ends were trimmed by 1 base and 3 bases, with 9 bases remaining between them. Germline CDR1 MDHEN, CDR2 SYDVKM. The CDR3 has 14 residues. The CDR3 DNA reads TGTGCCAGCAGTTTATTTGGGGCTGACACTGAAGCTTTCTTT. Its translation is CASSLFGADTEAFF.

This rearrangement joins TRBV9 to TRBJ2-3; 9 nucleotides match TRBD2. Unmatched junction bases numbered 1, after V lost 2 bases and J lost 0 bases. The CDR3 has 15 amino acids. The V gene's germline CDR1 is SGDLS and CDR2 YYNGEE. The CDR3 spells CASSVLAGSTDTQYF. The CDR3 DNA reads as TGTGCCAGCAGCGTTCTAGCGGGGAGCACAGATACGCAGTATTTT.

This clone is a singleton in its sample. The chain couples TRBV5-1 to TRBJ2-7, with 13 nucleotides matching TRBD2. CDR3 length: 16 residues. Looked up from germline, CDR1 is SGHRS and CDR2 is YFSETQ. J gave up 0 bases and V 4 bases, and 4 bases lay outside the gene matches. The CDR3 reads CASSGGLAGASYEQYF. In DNA, the CDR3 is TGCGCCAGCAGCGGCGGACTAGCGGGAGCCTCCTACGAGCAGTACTTC.

This clone has just one count. DNA of the CDR3: TGTGCCACCAGTGATGCCGGGCGGGGGGGCCAGGCAGAGAGGCAGTACTTC. Its translation is CATSDAGRGGQAERQYF. The chain is built from TRBV24-1 and TRBJ2-7; 9 nucleotides match TRBD2. With V trimmed by 3 bases and J by 9 bases, 17 bases remained unmatched. Germline CDR1 is KGHDR and CDR2 is SFDVKD. The CDR3 loop spans 17 amino acids.